What follows are 10 T cell receptor beta chains derived from one specimen sequenced in a study of T cells in localized non-small cell lung cancer. The data were produced by immunoSEQ multiplex PCR, yet TCRdb's version contains in-frame clones alone and is incomplete. The sample shows 55,000 to 75,000 clones, 85% to 90% of them seen only once. Here the sequenced sample was peripheral blood, taken before any cancer treatment. All receptors derive from a male donor aged 60 or over with stage III squamous cell lung carcinoma.

CDR3: CASSDQQGGREKLFF. CDR3 coding DNA: TGTGCCAGCAGTGACCAACAGGGAGGCCGTGAAAAACTGTTTTTT. The chain employs TRBV6-1 and TRBJ1-4; D is possibly TRBD1 (6 bases). CDR1 is MNHNS and CDR2 is SASEGT in the germline V gene. Trimming took off 3 bases at V and 7 bases at J, with 15 bases between the two ends. This CDR3 is built from 15 residues.

The rearrangement joins TRBV5-5 to TRBJ1-1; the match to TRBD1 covers 7 bases. CDR3 length: 17 residues. Germline V gives CDR1 SGHKS, CDR2 YYEKEE (reference sequence). The junction had 15 bases not matched to a gene; V was cut back by 5 bases and J by 2 bases. The CDR3 loop reads CASSSTLQGISNTEAFF. In DNA form, the CDR3 reads TGTGCCAGCAGTTCAACCCTACAGGGGATTAGCAACACTGAAGCTTTCTTT.

This clone was detected only once. The chain employs TRBV6-1 and TRBJ2-7; unclear D gene. The CDR3 is made up of 11 amino acids. Trimming shortened V by 1 base and J by 4 bases, and 2 bases separated the two germline ends. The germline gives CDR1 MNHNS, CDR2 SASEGT. The DNA of the CDR3 is TGTGCCAGCAGTGAAGGGTACGAGCAGTACTTC. Translated, it gives CASSEGYEQYF.

The chain recombines TRBV5-5 with TRBJ1-1; D is unclear. The CDR3 runs to 14 residues. Per the germline V gene, CDR1 is SGHKS and CDR2 is YYEKEE (reference sequence). V lost 0 bases and J lost 4, with 10 bases in between. The CDR3 DNA reads TGTGCCAGCAGCTTGGCCGCAGGATTCACTGAAGCTTTCTTT. It specifies CASSLAAGFTEAFF.

V usage is TRBV5-4 and J usage is TRBJ2-3; TRBD2 matches 8 bases. CDR1 SGHNT and CDR2 YYREEE come from the germline V gene (reference sequence). The V segment lost 1 base and the J segment 1 base; nucleotides outside the gene matches: 2. The CDR3 is made up of 15 amino acids. The CDR3 loop is CASSLQTSGTDTQYF. CDR3 DNA sequence: TGTGCCAGCAGCTTGCAGACTAGCGGCACAGATACGCAGTATTTT.

The chain links TRBV10-3 to TRBJ1-5; no reliable D call. The CDR3 covers 13 residues. Germline loops: CDR1 ENHRY, CDR2 SYGVKD. V lost 6 bases and J lost 8, with 14 bases in between. For the CDR3, the DNA is TGTGCCATCAGCGTTGATGCCCGAGAGCCCCAGCATTTT. It translates to CAISVDAREPQHF.

The chain employs TRBV19 and TRBJ2-5, with 8 bases fitting TRBD1. Losses at the gene ends were 6 bases for V and 5 bases for J; bases not matched to a gene: 11. The CDR3 totals 15 residues. Germline CDR1 LNHDA, CDR2 SQIVND (reference sequence). This chain's CDR3 is CASRDSDRAGETQYF. As DNA, the CDR3 is TGTGCCAGTAGGGATTCGGACAGGGCGGGGGAGACCCAGTACTTC.

The J gene is TRBJ1-2, the V gene TRBV30; 9 bases agree with TRBD1. The CDR3 has 14 amino acids. With V trimmed by 2 bases and J by 4 bases, 5 bases remained unmatched. Germline V gene data show CDR1 as GTSNPN and CDR2 as SVGIG (reference sequence). CDR3 residues: CAWSTGTGSYGYTF. The CDR3 coding sequence is TGTGCCTGGAGTACCGGGACAGGGTCCTATGGCTACACCTTC. The full variable domain, in which reference TRBV30 and TRBJ1-2 provide the parts outside the CDR3, is SQTIHQWPATLVQPVGSPLSLECTVEGTSNPNLYWYRQAAGRGLQLLFYSVGIGQISSEVPQNLSASRPQDRQFILSSKKLLLSDSGFYLCAWSTGTGSYGYTFGSGTRLTVV.

This sequence joins TRBV19 and TRBJ1-6; D not resolved. The CDR3 loop spans 13 amino acids. The germline V and J ends were trimmed by 3 bases and 4 bases, with 4 bases remaining between them. The germline V gene has CDR1 LNHDA and CDR2 SQIVND (reference sequence). CDR3 in DNA: TGTGCCAGTAGTATTGGATATAATTCACCCCTCCACTTT. It specifies CASSIGYNSPLHF.

V gene TRBV4-1 combines with J gene TRBJ1-1, with D unresolved. V was shortened by 2 bases and J by 3 bases, with 7 bases between the two germline ends. The CDR3 length is 13 residues. Germline CDR1 and CDR2: MGHRA and YSYEKL. As DNA, the CDR3 is TGCGCCAGCAGCCAACCTACCGACACTGAAGCTTTCTTT. The encoded protein is CASSQPTDTEAFF.